Each of the 10 T cell receptor beta chains below was sequenced from the same sample in a study of regulatory T cells in long-lasting Graves disease. Building the TCR beta libraries relied on iRepertoire HTBI primers, and CDR3 regions underwent Arm-PCR. TCRdb redid the calling of the multiplex PCR reads with MiXCR, one entry per CDR3 protein. In the table there are 350,000 to 500,000 distinct CDR3 sequences, 14% of which are singletons. Indicated time point: newly diagnosed GD, antithyroid drugs for less than 3 months. From RNA extracted from PBMCs, the TCR library was made. Separately, the same data were catalogued under a study of T cells in Graves' hyperthyroidism and ophthalmopathy.

The source was peripheral blood mononuclear cells (PBMCs), collected at new diagnosis, from a patient treated with antithyroid drugs. The receptors were sampled from a woman in her fifties or sixties with Graves disease.

The V and J genes are TRBV29-1 and TRBJ1-2; 9 bases match TRBD1. V gave up 4 bases and J gave up 4 bases; unmatched junction bases: 16. The CDR3 is 17 residues long. Germline V gene data show CDR1 as SQVTM and CDR2 as ANQGSEA. The chain's CDR3 is CSVAQGPDRGDFYGYTF. The CDR3 coding sequence is TGCAGCGTTGCCCAAGGTCCGGACAGGGGAGATTTCTATGGCTACACCTTC.

The gene calls are TRBV7-9 and TRBJ2-1; weak D call: TRBD2 (5 bases). The CDR3 contains 16 residues. V was pared by 5 bases and J by 2 bases, with 16 bases between. Germline CDR1 reads SEHNR; CDR2 reads FQNEAQ (reference sequence). The CDR3 is CASSRLDWVAYNEQFF. CDR3 DNA: TGTGCCAGCAGCCGCCTGGACTGGGTGGCCTACAATGAGCAGTTCTTC.

The chain employs TRBV18 and TRBJ2-7; 8 bases agree with TRBD1. CDR1 and CDR2 (germline): KGHSH, LQKENI. The CDR3 loop spans 16 amino acids. Trimming cost V 3 bases and J 2 bases; bases outside gene matches: 9. CDR3 loop: CASSPWTGTGTYEQYF. The CDR3 DNA is TGTGCCAGCTCACCCTGGACCGGGACAGGTACCTACGAGCAGTACTTC.

This clonotype was counted only a few times. A much larger clone lies a single base off, so this may be a read error. The chain links TRBV6-1 to TRBJ2-3, with 7 positions matching TRBD2. With 5 bases clipped from V and 6 bases from J, the junction kept 11 bases outside the gene matches. The CDR3 extends over 15 amino acids. Germline assignment: CDR1 MNHNS and CDR2 SASEGT. The CDR3 bases are TGTGCCAGCAGTCCAACTAGCGATAGACTCGATACGCAGTATTTT. Protein sequence: CASSPTSDRLDTQYF.

About this clonotype itself: The junction and the germline gene differ at one end; a read error may be behind it. This chain connects TRBV5-5 to TRBJ2-2; a weak D match, TRBD2 (6 bases). The CDR3 has 16 residues. The germline V gene encodes CDR1 SGHKS and CDR2 YYEKEE (reference sequence). The CDR3 region is CASSLALAANTRELFF. The CDR3 DNA is TGTGCCAGCAGCTTGGCGTTAGCGGCGAACACCAGGGAGCTGTTTTTT.

V gene TRBV10-3 combines with J gene TRBJ1-1, with 11 bases fitting TRBD1. Germline V gene lookup returns CDR1 ENHRY and CDR2 SYGVKD. The V and J ends lost 4 bases and 6 bases, in that order; junction bases with no gene match: 4. This CDR3 comprises 14 residues. This CDR3 is CAISVGDRGAEAFF. DNA for the CDR3: TGTGCCATCAGTGTTGGGGACAGGGGGGCTGAAGCTTTCTTT.

The table lists this clonotype with many counts. The rearrangement links TRBV9 to TRBJ2-7; tentative D call: TRBD2 (6 bases). Germline lookup yields CDR1 SGDLS and CDR2 YYNGEE. CDR3 length: 14 amino acids. V lost 3 bases and J 1 base, leaving 11 bases between the germline ends. The CDR3 region is CASSAGLQSYEQYF. CDR3 DNA: TGTGCCAGCAGCGCGGGACTCCAATCCTACGAGCAGTACTTC. Looking up the rest from reference TRBV9 and TRBJ2-7 gives the full variable domain: DSGVTQTPKHLITATGQRVTLRCSPRSGDLSVYWYQQSLDQGLQFLIQYYNGEERAKGNILERFSAQQFPDLHSELNLSSLELGDSALYFCASSAGLQSYEQYFGPGTRLTVT.

The chain couples TRBV6-1 to TRBJ1-5; possibly TRBD1 for D (5 bases). CDR1 and CDR2 from the germline V gene are MNHNS and SASEGT. Trimming cost V 5 bases and J 10 bases, with 18 bases left between them. The CDR3 length is 14 residues. The CDR3 loop reads CASSSQGPGEPQHF. The CDR3 nucleotides are TGTGCCAGCAGTAGTCAGGGTCCAGGCGAACCCCAGCATTTT.

A few counts support this clonotype. This chain links TRBV29-1 with TRBJ2-7; the D is unclear. Deletions cut 4 bases from V and 0 bases from J, with 13 bases between. The CDR3 is 14 amino acids. CDR1 and CDR2 from the germline V gene are SQVTM and ANQGSEA. This CDR3 is CSVAVTQSSYEQYF. The DNA of the CDR3 is TGCAGCGTTGCTGTGACACAGAGCTCCTACGAGCAGTACTTC.

This clonotype was detected many times. The chain joins TRBV29-1 to TRBJ2-3; D not certain. CDR1 SQVTM and CDR2 ANQGSEA come from the germline V gene. V was clipped by 4 bases and J by 1 base, with 9 bases between them. The CDR3 is 13 residues long. CDR3 DNA sequence: TGCAGCGTTGCGGGCAGCGGCACAGATACGCAGTATTTT. Protein: CSVAGSGTDTQYF.